A selection of T cell receptor beta chains follows, all from one sample in a study of T-cell memory formation after mild COVID-19. MiXCR was run by TCRdb on the 5' RACE reads, yielding one entry per CDR3 protein. The sample gives around 150,000 distinct CDR3 sequences, 11% of which show up once; less than 4% is in the top ten. The sequencing input was PBMCs or a T cell subset sorted from them (not recorded which). The receptors come from a man aged 18 to 30 who had mild COVID-19 (a few samples of this study predate the infection). Cell type and time point are not known. The CDR3 runs from the conserved cysteine through the conserved F or W. D genes are given only for firm matches. Size is stated for part of the rows, as once, few or many counts, or as a class when the clone is expanded.

once	TRBV4-2	-	TRBJ2-5	TGTGCCAGCAGCCAAGAGTTACCTTCGTACCAAGAGACCCAGTACTTC	CASSQELPSYQETQYF
-	TRBV7-2	TRBD2	TRBJ2-1	TGTGCCAGCAGCTCGCCCGGGAGGACTAGCGGGGGGGCCCGGGATGAGCAGTTCTTC	CASSSPGRTSGGARDEQFF
-	TRBV24-1	-	TRBJ2-2	TGTGCCACCAGTGATACTGCGGGGGTAGGGGGCACCGGGGAGCTGTTTTTT	CATSDTAGVGGTGELFF
many	TRBV7-9	-	TRBJ2-1	TGTGCCAGCAGCTTTTGGGGTTTGGACAATGAGCAGTTCTTC	CASSFWGLDNEQFF
few	TRBV7-2	TRBD2	TRBJ2-3	TGTGCCAGCAGCCCTTCTGGGGGGGGCACAGATACGCAGTATTTT	CASSPSGGGTDTQYF
-	TRBV29-1	-	TRBJ2-4	TGCAGCGTTGAGTCGGGATCCACAGCCAAAAACATTCAGTACTTC	CSVESGSTAKNIQYF
few	TRBV19	-	TRBJ1-1	TGTGCCAGTAGCGATGAGATCATTTTTGTGGAGGGAGGCACTGAAGCTTTCTTT	CASSDEIIFVEGGTEAFF
few	TRBV5-4	-	TRBJ1-1	TGTGCCAGCAGCTTGTTGTCAGGGGACGTGGAAGCTTTCTTT	CASSLLSGDVEAFF
many	TRBV7-2	-	TRBJ2-5	TGTGCCAGCAGCTACCGGTACGACCAAGAGACCCAGTACTTC	CASSYRYDQETQYF
few	TRBV6-6	-	TRBJ2-7	TGTGCCAGCAGTTCGGGCCGAGGACGGTCTATCGAGCAGTACTTC	CASSSGRGRSIEQYF
few	TRBV5-1	-	TRBJ1-1	TGCGCCATCGTGTACACTGAAGCTTTCTTT	CAIVYTEAFF
few	TRBV3-1	-	TRBJ2-5	TGTGCCAGCAGCTCACTTCCACAAGACCAAGAGACCCAGTACTTC	CASSSLPQDQETQYF
few	TRBV9	-	TRBJ1-2	TGTGCCAGCAGATCAGCGGGCGGCTACTATGGCTACACCTTC	CASRSAGGYYGYTF
few	TRBV6-5	-	TRBJ2-5	TGTGCCAGCAGTTACCGAATCGGTGGGGGGAGGATAGAGACCCAGTACTTC	CASSYRIGGGRIETQYF
few	TRBV4-1	-	TRBJ1-4	TGCGCCAGCAGCCAAGTAGCAGCGGGGACGGATGAAAAACTGTTTTTT	CASSQVAAGTDEKLFF
few	TRBV5-1	TRBD2	TRBJ2-1	TGCGCCAGCAGCTTGGGGCTAGCGGGGGGTGAGCAGTTCTTC	CASSLGLAGGEQFF
many	TRBV5-1	-	TRBJ1-6	TGCGCCAGCAGCTTGGATACAGATTCACCCCTCCACTTT	CASSLDTDSPLHF
few	TRBV7-9	-	TRBJ2-3	TGTGCCAGCAGCTTAGTCTACTACGGGGAGTTCACAGATACGCAGTATTTT	CASSLVYYGEFTDTQYF
many	TRBV29-1	-	TRBJ2-2	TGCAGCGTTGAAGGCCAGATAAACACCGGGGAGCTGTTTTTT	CSVEGQINTGELFF
few	TRBV7-2	TRBD2	TRBJ2-3	TGTGCCAGCAGCCGCACGTCTGGCGGGGGGGCGGGCACAGATACGCAGTATTTT	CASSRTSGGGAGTDTQYF
few	TRBV7-9	-	TRBJ1-3	TGTGCCAGCAGCTACACAGGGTCTGGAAACACCATATATTTT	CASSYTGSGNTIYF
-	TRBV5-1	-	TRBJ2-5	TGCGCCAGCAGCTATTATGGCAGTCAAGAGACCCAGTACTTC	CASSYYGSQETQYF
many	TRBV28	-	TRBJ2-5	TGTGCCAGCGGATCTGGCGCCTTAGAGACCCAGTACTTC	CASGSGALETQYF
-	TRBV30	-	TRBJ1-1	TGTGCCTGGAGTGATTTGATATTCATGAACACTGAAGCTTTCTTT	CAWSDLIFMNTEAFF
many	TRBV2	-	TRBJ2-5	TGTGCCAGTTATAGCGTGGGAGGCGGAGAGACCCAGTACTTC	CASYSVGGGETQYF
-	TRBV7-2	TRBD1	TRBJ2-5	TGTGCCAGCAGGCTGGCAGGGGGCATACAAGAGACCCAGTACTTC	CASRLAGGIQETQYF
-	TRBV4-3	-	TRBJ1-5	TGCGCCAGCAGCCAAGATTTAGGAAGCGTAAGGCCCCAGCATTTT	CASSQDLGSVRPQHF
-	TRBV28	-	TRBJ2-7	TGTGCCAGCAGTTGGGCTTTCGCCTACGAGCAGTACTTC	CASSWAFAYEQYF
many	TRBV18	TRBD1	TRBJ2-4	TGTGCCAGCTCACCCGGGACAGGGAGCAACATTCAGTACTTC	CASSPGTGSNIQYF
many	TRBV7-2	-	TRBJ1-1	TGTGCCAGCAGCTCGGGGGCGAACACTGAAGCTTTCTTT	CASSSGANTEAFF
few	TRBV5-1	-	TRBJ2-3	TGCGCCAGCAGCTCCCAGGGAGTTTTTACAGATACGCAGTATTTT	CASSSQGVFTDTQYF
-	TRBV7-6	-	TRBJ2-7	TGTGCCAGCAGCTTAGTTGTCGGTAGCGGTCCCTACGAGCAGTACTTC	CASSLVVGSGPYEQYF
few	TRBV5-1	-	TRBJ1-6	TGCGCCAGCAGCTTGGCCGTAGGGGCAGTCTCACCCCTCCACTTT	CASSLAVGAVSPLHF
-	TRBV4-1	-	TRBJ1-4	TGCGCCAGCAGCCAAGTATCCCCGGGGGTAGAAAAACTGTTTTTT	CASSQVSPGVEKLFF
few	TRBV5-6	-	TRBJ1-4	TGTGCCAGCAGCTTCCTGGACGGTGAAAAACTGTTTTTT	CASSFLDGEKLFF
-	TRBV7-9	-	TRBJ2-5	TGTGCCAGCAGCTTATTGTCGGGCATCCAAGAGACCCAGTACTTC	CASSLLSGIQETQYF
many	TRBV20-1	-	TRBJ2-3	TGCAGTGCTACACACGATGCGGGGGATACGCAGTATTTT	CSATHDAGDTQYF
many	TRBV7-3	-	TRBJ2-3	TGTGCCAGCAGCTCCGGGACGGGGCGAACAGATACGCAGTATTTT	CASSSGTGRTDTQYF
-	TRBV10-1	TRBD1	TRBJ2-1	TGCGCCAGCAGTGAGTCGGGGACAGGGACACAGTTCTTC	CASSESGTGTQFF
-	TRBV12-3/TRBV12-4	-	TRBJ2-5	TGTGCCAGCAGGCCCCCTACTAGTTTAGAGACCCAGTACTTC	CASRPPTSLETQYF